This T cell receptor beta chain originates from a study of T cells in narcolepsy. Study information: Donors had narcolepsy type 1 or type 2, or were healthy controls. Study-wide results and limits: Some memory CD4+ repertoires had no autoreactive clone sequences. Blood of same and different patients, but not healthy controls, reportedly held recurring autoreactive clonotypes. HCRT-specific and TRIB2-specific autoreactive clonotypes appeared among same-patient CSF and blood CD4+ clonotypes.

Trimming shortened V by 6 bases and J by 4 bases, and 9 bases separated the two germline ends. This CDR3 region has 12 residues. CDR1 is SNHLY, CDR2 FYNNEI, per germline. Generated by immunoSEQ multiplex PCR, the TCRdb table keeps only in-frame clones and is missing some. The sample has about 35,000 clones, about nine tenths seen once. With respect to this clone: Antigen specificity is unknown.

The specimen was CD45RA- memory CD4+ T cells from PBMCs. V gene TRBV2 combines with J gene TRBJ1-2; D gene unclear. This TCR came from a human donor with narcolepsy. In DNA form, the CDR3 reads TGTGCCAGCAGCCGGGGTACCTATGGCTACACCTTC. It encodes CASSRGTYGYTF.